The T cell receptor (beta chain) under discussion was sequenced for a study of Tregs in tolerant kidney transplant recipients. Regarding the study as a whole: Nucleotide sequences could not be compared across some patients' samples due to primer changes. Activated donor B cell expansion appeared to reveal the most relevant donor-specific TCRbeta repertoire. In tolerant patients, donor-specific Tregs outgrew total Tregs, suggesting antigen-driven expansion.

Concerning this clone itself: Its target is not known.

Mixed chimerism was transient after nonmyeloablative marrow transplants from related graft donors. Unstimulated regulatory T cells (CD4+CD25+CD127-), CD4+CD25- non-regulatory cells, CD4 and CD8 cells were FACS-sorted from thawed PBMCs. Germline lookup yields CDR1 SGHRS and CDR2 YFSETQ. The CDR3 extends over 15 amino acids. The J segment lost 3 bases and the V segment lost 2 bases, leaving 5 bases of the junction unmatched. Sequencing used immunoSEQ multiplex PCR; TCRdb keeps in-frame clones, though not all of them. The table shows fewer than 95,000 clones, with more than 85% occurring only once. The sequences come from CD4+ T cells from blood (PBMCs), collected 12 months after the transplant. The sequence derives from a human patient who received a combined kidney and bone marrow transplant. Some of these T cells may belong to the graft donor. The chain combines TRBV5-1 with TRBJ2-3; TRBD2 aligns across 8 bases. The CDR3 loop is CASSLSGSRTDTQYF. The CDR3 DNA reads TGCGCCAGCAGCTTAAGCGGGAGTAGGACAGATACGCAGTATTTT.